The clone carrying this TCR beta chain was detected once. Its antigen is undetermined. This sample stems from a study of vaccination and CD4 T cells after COVID-19. The length of the CDR3 is 15 residues. Germline CDR1 reads SGHAT; CDR2 reads FQNNGV. V was clipped by 1 base and J by 10 bases, with 17 bases between them. An Oncomine TCR Beta short-read assay was used to sequence the DNA from cultured CD4+ T cells. One entry per CDR3 protein, called by TCRdb with MiXCR from the PCR reads. In the table there are fewer than 15,000 distinct CDR3 sequences, 35% to 50% of which are singletons. Stated treatment: roughly nine-day PBMC culture with coronavirus spike peptide pools or control peptides (ViraFEST assay).

The sequence came from a human donor who had recovered from COVID-19. V usage is TRBV11-2 and J usage is TRBJ2-1; D might be TRBD1 (5 bases). The sequencing sample was made of CD4+ T cells from blood, cultured in vitro. The CDR3 loop reads CASSLAPHVGREQFF. CDR3 bases: TGTGCCAGCAGCTTAGCCCCCCATGTGGGGCGGGAGCAGTTCTTC.